Listed below are T cell receptor beta chains from one sample, sequenced in a study of type 1 regulatory T cells. These receptors have no identified antigens. TCRdb re-analysed the reads in MiXCR, keeping a single row per CDR3 protein. The data contain around 14,000 distinct CDR3 sequences, about an eighth of them singletons. The source material was cultured T cells, either the whole culture or a sorted T cell fraction (not recorded which). The receptors here all came from a human donor in good health. Both conserved end residues are part of each CDR3. The D gene is left open where the match is weak. Not all rows give a size; the values are once, few, many and, for expanded clones, a class.

many | TRBD2 | TRBJ2-7 | TRBV12-3/TRBV12-4 | TGTGCCAGCAGTACTTCTGGCGGGAGCCACGAGCAGTACTTC | CASSTSGGSHEQYF
many | NA | TRBJ2-7 | TRBV19 | TGTGCCAGCACCCTCTCCGTAGGGGCGGCGGAGCAGTACTTC | CASTLSVGAAEQYF
NA | NA | TRBJ1-1 | TRBV4-2 | TGTGCCAGCAGCCAAGTCGGGCAGAACACTGAAGCTTTCTTT | CASSQVGQNTEAFF
few | NA | TRBJ2-7 | TRBV7-2 | TGTGCCAGCAGTTTTGGACGGACGGCCTACGAGCAGTACTTC | CASSFGRTAYEQYF
medium-sized | TRBD2 | TRBJ2-3 | TRBV5-1 | TGCGCCAGCAGCCGCACCGGGGGACTAGCGGGAGGGCCTATGAACACAGATACGCAGTATTTT | CASSRTGGLAGGPMNTDTQYF
NA | NA | TRBJ2-4 | TRBV18 | TGTGCCAGCTCACCACCCGCTGGGGAAAAAAACATTCAGTACTTC | CASSPPAGEKNIQYF
many | NA | TRBJ1-1 | TRBV12-3/TRBV12-4 | TGTGCCAGCAGTTTACAGGGAGTGAGCACTGAAGCTTTCTTT | CASSLQGVSTEAFF
many | NA | TRBJ2-7 | TRBV12-3/TRBV12-4 | TGTGCCAGCAGTTTACGGGGGGCGGAGGAGCAGTACTTC | CASSLRGAEEQYF
NA | NA | TRBJ2-7 | TRBV18 | TGTGCCAGCTCACTTGCGGGGTCGGGTAACGAGCAGTACTTC | CASSLAGSGNEQYF
few | NA | TRBJ2-1 | TRBV20-1 | TGCAGTGCCAGAGACTATCGTGAGCAGTTCTTC | CSARDYREQFF
many | NA | TRBJ1-2 | TRBV3-1 | TGTGCCAGCAGCCCCCGAGACAGTCCCTACTATGGCTACACCTTC | CASSPRDSPYYGYTF
few | TRBD2 | TRBJ2-2 | TRBV27 | TGTGCCAGCAGTTATCTATTGCGTAGCGGGAGGTGGCCCGGGGAGCTGTTTTTT | CASSYLLRSGRWPGELFF